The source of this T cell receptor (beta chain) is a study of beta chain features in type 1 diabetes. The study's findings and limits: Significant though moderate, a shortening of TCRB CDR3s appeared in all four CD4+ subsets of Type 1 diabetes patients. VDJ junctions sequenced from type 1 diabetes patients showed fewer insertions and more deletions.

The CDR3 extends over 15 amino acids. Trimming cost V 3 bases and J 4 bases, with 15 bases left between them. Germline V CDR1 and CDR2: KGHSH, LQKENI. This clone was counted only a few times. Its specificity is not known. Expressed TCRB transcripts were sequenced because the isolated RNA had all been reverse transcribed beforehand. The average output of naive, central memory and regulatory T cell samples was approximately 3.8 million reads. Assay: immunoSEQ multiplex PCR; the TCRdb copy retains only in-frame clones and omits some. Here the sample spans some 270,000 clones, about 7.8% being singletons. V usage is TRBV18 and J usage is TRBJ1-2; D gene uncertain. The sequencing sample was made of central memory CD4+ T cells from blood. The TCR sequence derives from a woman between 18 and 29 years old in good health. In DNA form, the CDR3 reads TGTGCCAGCTCACCCCCTGGGCGGAACTCCTATGGCTACACCTTC. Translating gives CASSPPGRNSYGYTF.